The clone carrying this T cell receptor (beta chain) was found many times. Germline CDR1 is SGHDT and CDR2 is YYEEEE. Trimming took 0 bases from V and 4 from J; bases not matched to a gene: 3. The CDR3 is made up of 16 amino acids. This sample stems from a study of blood T cells in healthy people across ages. The use of a sample-barcoded 5' primer and a J-beta primer mix characterized a second PCR of about 7 to 12 cycles. TCRdb used MiXCR to reprocess the 5' RACE reads, holding one entry per CDR3 protein. The table lists more than 900,000 distinct CDR3 sequences, almost 30% of them singletons, with more than 8.5% in the top ten. These data are also associated with another study on T cells of mothers and their children.

This sequence was found in a woman aged 40 to 50 in good health. Specimen: blood. V gene TRBV5-6 combines with J gene TRBJ2-1, with TRBD2 matching 11 bases. In DNA form, the CDR3 reads TGTGCCAGCAGCTTGGTTGGGACTAGCGGATACAATGAGCAGTTCTTC. Translation: CASSLVGTSGYNEQFF.